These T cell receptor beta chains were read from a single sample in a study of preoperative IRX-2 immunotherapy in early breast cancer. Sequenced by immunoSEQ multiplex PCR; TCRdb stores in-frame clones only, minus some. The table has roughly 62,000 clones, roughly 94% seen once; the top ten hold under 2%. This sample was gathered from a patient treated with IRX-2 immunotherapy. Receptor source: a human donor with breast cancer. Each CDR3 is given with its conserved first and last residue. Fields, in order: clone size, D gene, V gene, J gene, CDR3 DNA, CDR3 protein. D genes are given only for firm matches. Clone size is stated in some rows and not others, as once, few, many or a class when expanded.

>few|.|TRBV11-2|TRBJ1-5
TGTGCCAGCAGCTTAGGAATAGGCAATCAGCCCCAGCATTTT
CASSLGIGNQPQHF
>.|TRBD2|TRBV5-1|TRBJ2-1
TGCGCCAGCAGCTTGGTCGGGGGGGCATGGAATGAGCAGTTCTTC
CASSLVGGAWNEQFF
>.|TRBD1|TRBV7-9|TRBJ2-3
TGTGCCAGCAGCTTAGTCGGACAGGGCACAGATACGCAGTATTTT
CASSLVGQGTDTQYF
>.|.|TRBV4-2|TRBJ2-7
TGTGCCAGCAGCCAAGAGGGAAGCTTTGACAGTTCTGAAGAGCAGTACTTC
CASSQEGSFDSSEEQYF
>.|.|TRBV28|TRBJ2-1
TGTGCCAGCAGTTTAGGTGGGAGAGCCTGGTCAAGCTCCTACAATGAGCAGTTCTTC
CASSLGGRAWSSSYNEQFF
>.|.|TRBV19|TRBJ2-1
TGTGCCAGTAGTATTATGGGGGATGAGCAGTTCTTC
CASSIMGDEQFF
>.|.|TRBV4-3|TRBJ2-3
TGCGCCAGCAGCCAGGACACTGGGGGGTGGGATACGCAGTATTTT
CASSQDTGGWDTQYF
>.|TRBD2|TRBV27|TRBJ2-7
TGTGCCAGCAGCCGACTAGCGGGGCTGGCCTACGAGCAGTACTTC
CASSRLAGLAYEQYF
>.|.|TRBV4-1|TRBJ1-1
TGCGCCAGCAGCCAAGATTCCCGGACGGGGACTGAAGCTTTCTTT
CASSQDSRTGTEAFF
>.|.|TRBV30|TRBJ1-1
TGTGCCTGGCGGGGGGAGAGCACTGAAGCTTTCTTT
CAWRGESTEAFF
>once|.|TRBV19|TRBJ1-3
TGTGCCAGTAGTATTGGGTCAGGGCGACACTCTGGAAACACCATATATTTT
CASSIGSGRHSGNTIYF
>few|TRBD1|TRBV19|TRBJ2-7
TGTGCTTCGGACAGGGCGTCCTACGAGCAGTACTTC
CASDRASYEQYF
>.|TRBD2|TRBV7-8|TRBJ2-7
TGTGCCAGCAGCACCCGGACTAGCGGAATATCCTACGAGCAGTACTTC
CASSTRTSGISYEQYF
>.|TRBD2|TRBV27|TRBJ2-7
TGTGCCAGCAGTTCGTTCTGGACTAGCGGGAGTTCCTACGAGCAGTACTTC
CASSSFWTSGSSYEQYF
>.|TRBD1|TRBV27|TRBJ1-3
TGTGCCAGCAGAGTATCTGGGGGCAGGGGGGTTTCTGGAAACACCATATATTTT
CASRVSGGRGVSGNTIYF
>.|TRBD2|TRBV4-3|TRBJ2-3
TGCGCCAGCAGCCACTCTACTAGCGGGGGCACAGATACGCAGTATTTT
CASSHSTSGGTDTQYF
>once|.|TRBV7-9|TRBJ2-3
TGTGCCAGCAGCAACAGGACAGCTAGCACAGATACGCAGTATTTT
CASSNRTASTDTQYF
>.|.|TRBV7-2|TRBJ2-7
TGTGCCAGCAGCCTCGGGACCGAGCAGTACTTC
CASSLGTEQYF
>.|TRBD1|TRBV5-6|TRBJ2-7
TGTGCCAGCAGCTCCCAGGGGGCAGTAAGGTACGAGCAGTACTTC
CASSSQGAVRYEQYF
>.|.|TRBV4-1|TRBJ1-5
TGCGCCAGCAGCCAAGGGAGGGGAAATCAGCCCCAGCATTTT
CASSQGRGNQPQHF
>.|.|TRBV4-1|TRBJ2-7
TGCGCCAGCAGCCAAGTGACGCAGGGGCCTCGGGAGCAGTACTTC
CASSQVTQGPREQYF
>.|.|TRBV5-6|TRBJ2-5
TGTGCCAGCGGCTTGTCGGGGGTGGAGACCCAGTACTTC
CASGLSGVETQYF
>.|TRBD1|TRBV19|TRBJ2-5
TGTGCCAGTAGTATCGTCGGGGACAGCCAAGAGACCCAGTACTTC
CASSIVGDSQETQYF
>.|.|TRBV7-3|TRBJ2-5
TGTGCCAGCAGCTTAGACCCGCAAGAGACCCAGTACTTC
CASSLDPQETQYF
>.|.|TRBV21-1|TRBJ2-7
TGTGCCAGCCCAAAAGCCTTGGAGCAGTACTTC
CASPKALEQYF
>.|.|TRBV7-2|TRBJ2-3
TGTGCCAGCAGGCAAAGTTTAGATACGCAGTATTTT
CASRQSLDTQYF
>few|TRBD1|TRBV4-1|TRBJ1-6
TGCGCCAGCAGCTCGCAAGGGGGACAGGGGAATTCACCCCTCCACTTT
CASSSQGGQGNSPLHF
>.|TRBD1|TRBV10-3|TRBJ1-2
TGTGCCATCAGTAAGGGACAGGCTCAGGGGAATAACTATGGCTACACCTTC
CAISKGQAQGNNYGYTF
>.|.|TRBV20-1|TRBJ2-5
TGCAGCGCCGACGTCAGGGAGACCCAGTACTTC
CSADVRETQYF